This entry lists 20 T cell receptor beta chains sequenced from one sample in a study of CD8 T cells in ankylosing spondylitis. Notes on the study in general: It appeared that ankylosing spondylitis blood was characterized by a TCR beta motif of under ten highly homologous variants.

These receptors have no identified antigens. TCRdb analysed the 5' RACE reads with MiXCR anew, one entry per CDR3 protein. This sample has about 500,000 distinct CDR3 sequences; 5.3% occur once, and the top ten carry under 4.5%. The sample consisted of blood, either unsorted or a sorted T cell fraction (not recorded which). Receptor source: a male donor with ankylosing spondylitis.

This clonotype has ten or more counts. The rearrangement joins TRBV29-1 to TRBJ2-1; 12 bases map to TRBD2. The CDR3 is 15 residues long. The ends lost 1 base at V and 8 bases at J; junction bases unmatched: 6. The germline V gene encodes CDR1 SQVTM and CDR2 ANQGSEA. CDR3 in DNA: TGCAGCGTTGAAGGGACTAGCGGGGCTCAAGATGAGCAGTTCTTC. Protein: CSVEGTSGAQDEQFF.

This rearrangement joins TRBV20-1 to TRBJ1-4; 7 bases map to TRBD1. The CDR3 is made up of 14 amino acids. Germline CDR1 reads DFQATT; CDR2 reads SNEGSKA (reference sequence). The V segment lost 4 bases and the J segment 6 bases; nucleotides outside the gene matches: 8. The CDR3 loop reads CSAINVQGDEKLFF. The CDR3 region has the DNA TGCAGTGCTATTAATGTTCAGGGGGATGAAAAACTGTTTTTT.

This clonotype occurred many times. The chain has TRBV7-2 and TRBJ2-3; D not certain. Germline values: CDR1 SGHTA, CDR2 FQGNSA. Trimming shortened V by 2 bases and J by 2 bases, and 8 bases separated the two germline ends. The CDR3 has 14 amino acids. Written as DNA, the CDR3 is TGTGCCAGCAGCTTACAGCCGGCCACAGATACGCAGTATTTT. This sequence encodes CASSLQPATDTQYF.

The sample holds many counts of this clonotype. The V and J genes are TRBV12-3 or TRBV12-4 and TRBJ1-1; D not resolved. Between the trimmed V and J ends, which lost 7 bases and 5 bases, there was a span of 17 bases. The CDR3 has 14 amino acids. CDR3 residues: CASTLLAGGTEAFF. CDR3 coding DNA: TGTGCCAGCACCCTTTTGGCAGGAGGGACTGAAGCTTTCTTT.

This clonotype was seen many times. The genes are TRBV6-2 or TRBV6-3 and TRBJ1-1; possibly TRBD1 for D (5 bases). CDR3 size: 15 residues. V lost 1 base, J lost 11 bases, and 20 bases lay in between. The V gene's germline CDR1 is MNHEY and CDR2 SVGEGT. CDR3 sequence (DNA): TGTGCCAGCAGTTACTACGTAGCCCGGGGCGTTTGGGCTTTCTTT. Residues: CASSYYVARGVWAFF.

This clonotype was observed at least ten times. The CDR3 bases are TGCGCCAGCAGCCAGGGTTATGTAGGTCAGAGGATGCGCACCGGGGAGCTGTTTTTT. Translation: CASSQGYVGQRMRTGELFF. The chain carries TRBV4-3 and TRBJ2-2; D is unresolved. The CDR3 covers 19 residues. Per the germline V gene, CDR1 is LGHNA and CDR2 is YSLEER. V lost 3 bases to trimming and J lost 4 bases, with 24 bases between them.

This clonotype occurred many times. The V gene is TRBV20-1, the J gene TRBJ2-1; weak D call: TRBD2 (5 bases). V dropped 5 bases and J dropped 5 bases, with 19 bases sitting between them. Germline CDR1 is DFQATT and CDR2 is SNEGSKA (reference sequence). The CDR3 is 15 amino acids. The CDR3 DNA reads as TGCAGTGCTTCCAGTACCACTAGACCCCACAATGAGCAGTTCTTC. The encoded protein is CSASSTTRPHNEQFF.

This clonotype has just a few counts. The chain couples TRBV7-9 to TRBJ1-3; D is perhaps TRBD1 (6 bases). Germline CDR1 and CDR2: SEHNR and FQNEAQ (reference sequence). Trimming cost V 5 bases and J 0 bases, with 14 bases left between them. The CDR3 length is 16 residues. CDR3 region: CASSPRQVLSGNTIYF. The CDR3 DNA reads as TGTGCCAGCAGCCCCCGACAGGTGCTCTCTGGAAACACCATATATTTT.

This clonotype has ten or more counts. This chain connects TRBV7-2 to TRBJ2-3, with 7 bases that match TRBD2. This CDR3 region has 15 residues. The V and J ends lost 1 base and 7 bases, in that order; junction bases with no gene match: 8. Per germline, CDR1 SGHTA and CDR2 FQGNSA. In DNA, the CDR3 is TGTGCCAGCAGCTTAGGACTAGCAAGCTTTTATACGCAGTATTTT. Amino acids: CASSLGLASFYTQYF.

This clonotype appeared many times. V gene TRBV7-9 combines with J gene TRBJ2-1, with TRBD2 identical over 9 bases. The CDR3 loop spans 14 amino acids. Germline loops: CDR1 SEHNR, CDR2 FQNEAQ (reference sequence). Unmatched junction bases numbered 8, after V lost 5 bases and J lost 9 bases. CDR3 in amino acids: CASSKQRGVAEQFF. The CDR3 nucleotides are TGTGCCAGCAGCAAACAGCGGGGGGTGGCTGAGCAGTTCTTC.

This clonotype occurred many times. The V gene is TRBV24-1, the J gene TRBJ2-7, with unresolved D. The germline V and J ends were trimmed by 9 bases and 3 bases, with 8 bases remaining between them. The germline gives CDR1 KGHDR, CDR2 SFDVKD. CDR3 size: 11 residues. This chain's CDR3 is CATASHYEQYF. For the CDR3, the DNA is TGTGCCACCGCAAGCCACTACGAGCAGTACTTC.

This clonotype was counted ten times or more. The chain employs TRBV5-1 and TRBJ2-7; 8 bases are a match to TRBD1. This CDR3 region has 15 residues. Per the germline V gene, CDR1 is SGHRS and CDR2 is YFSETQ. V lost 4 bases to trimming and J lost 3 bases; unmatched junction nucleotides: 9. The CDR3 nucleotides read TGCGCCAGCAGCCCCGGACAGGGTAATCTCTACGAGCAGTACTTC. Its protein is CASSPGQGNLYEQYF. The whole variable domain, filled in from reference TRBV5-1 and TRBJ2-7, reads KAGVTQTPRYLIKTRGQQVTLSCSPISGHRSVSWYQQTPGQGLQFLFEYFSETQRNKGNFPGRFSGRQFSNSRSEMNVSTLELGDSALYLCASSPGQGNLYEQYFGPGTRLTVT.

This clonotype was seen ten or more times. This rearrangement joins TRBV5-1 to TRBJ1-4, with TRBD1 identical over 8 bases. Looked up from germline, CDR1 is SGHRS and CDR2 is YFSETQ. The CDR3 is 14 residues long. The V gene end was trimmed by 3 bases and the J gene end by 8 bases; junction bases not matched to a gene: 6. CDR3 residues: CASSSGQVEEKLFF. Here the CDR3 DNA reads TGCGCCAGCAGCTCGGGACAGGTAGAAGAAAAACTGTTTTTT.

This clonotype has at least ten counts. The chain has TRBV6-2 or TRBV6-3 and TRBJ2-5; tentatively, D is TRBD1 (6 bases). Germline loops: CDR1 MNHEY, CDR2 SVGEGT. The CDR3 totals 15 residues. The V gene lost 5 bases and the J gene lost 1 base, with 14 bases spanning the gap. Here the CDR3 DNA reads TGTGCCAGCAGTCCCAGGGGAAGAAGCCAAGAGACCCAGTACTTC. Encoded protein: CASSPRGRSQETQYF.

This clonotype was counted at least ten times. CDR3: CASRSAAQSRREAFF. The CDR3, as DNA: TGTGCCAGCAGGAGCGCTGCACAATCTCGACGGGAAGCTTTCTTT. The chain joins TRBV27 to TRBJ1-1; D remains unclear. This CDR3 is built from 15 residues. The V gene's germline CDR1 is MNHEY and CDR2 SMNVEV (reference sequence). The V gene lost 6 bases and the J gene lost 8 bases, with 22 bases spanning the gap.

The genes are TRBV20-1 and TRBJ1-3, with D possibly TRBD1 on 5 matching bases. The CDR3 runs to 15 residues. Germline CDR1 reads DFQATT; CDR2 reads SNEGSKA (reference sequence). The V end lost 1 base, the J end lost 3 bases, and 13 bases lay between the germline ends. The CDR3 region is CSARGGRDLGNTIYF. DNA of the CDR3: TGCAGTGCTAGAGGCGGCAGGGACCTTGGAAACACCATATATTTT.

This clonotype appeared a single time. A much larger clone differs from this one at a single base, so this may be a read error. The rearrangement uses TRBV15 and TRBJ2-4; tentative D call: TRBD2 (6 bases). Germline CDR1 LNHNV, CDR2 YYDKDF (reference sequence). The CDR3 has 14 residues. The V end was cut by 1 base, the J end by 9 bases, with 13 bases between. The CDR3 nucleotides read TGTGCCACCAGCAGAGGCGGGGAGATGGGCATTCAGTACTTC. Amino acids: CATSRGGEMGIQYF.

This clonotype was counted at least ten times. The genes are TRBV27 and TRBJ2-2; D perhaps matches TRBD1 (5 bases). The CDR3 loop spans 16 amino acids. From germline, CDR1 is MNHEY and CDR2 SMNVEV (reference sequence). V lost 2 bases, J lost 5 bases, and 15 bases lay in between. The CDR3 region is CASSLRVRARTGELFF. CDR3 bases: TGTGCCAGCAGTTTAAGGGTCAGGGCAAGAACCGGGGAGCTGTTTTTT.

The V call is TRBV4-2, the J call TRBJ1-2; 7 bases are shared with TRBD1. The CDR3 loop spans 18 amino acids. V trimming: 4 bases; J trimming: 0 bases; junction bases outside the gene matches: 14. CDR1 and CDR2 (germline): LGHNA, YNFKEQ. CDR3 nucleotides: TGTGCCAGCAGCCCCGGAGGTTTGACAGGGTTAGCTAACTATGGCTACACCTTC. Amino acid sequence: CASSPGGLTGLANYGYTF.

This clonotype appeared a few times. V and J are TRBV7-9 and TRBJ2-1; the D is unclear. Germline CDR1 and CDR2: SEHNR and FQNEAQ (reference sequence). This CDR3 spans 14 amino acids. V lost 5 bases, J lost 8 bases, and 16 bases lay in between. The CDR3 coding sequence is TGTGCCAGCAGCCCTAGAGCGCAAGACCATGAGCAGTTCTTC. It is translated as CASSPRAQDHEQFF.